Listed below are T cell receptor beta chains from one sample, sequenced in a study of blood T cell repertoires in COVID-19. Method: immunoSEQ multiplex PCR; TCRdb's copy keeps in-frame clones and lacks some. The sample shows 250,000 to 350,000 clones, under 90% of them seen only once. The sequencing sample was made of peripheral blood. These TCRs come from a woman aged 25 to 39 with COVID-19, enrolled during active disease. CDR3s leave out the opening cysteine and the closing phenylalanine or tryptophan. The D gene is left open where the match is weak.

>TRBJ2-5|TRBV11-2|TRBD2
ASSLDSSGSEETQY
>TRBJ1-1|TRBV19|.
ASTQSSSGNTEAF
>TRBJ2-1|TRBV7-9|TRBD2
ASSGRTYNEQF
>TRBJ2-7|TRBV5-1|TRBD1
ASSPAGQGGREQY
>TRBJ1-5|TRBV6-5|TRBD1
ASRGGQGYYQPQH
>TRBJ2-7|TRBV5-1|TRBD2
ASSLHPSGDYEQY
>TRBJ2-1|TRBV25-1|TRBD1
ASSEIRTGGNEQF
>TRBJ2-7|TRBV4-1|.
ASSQVGPGHSYEQY
>TRBJ1-2|TRBV19|TRBD1
ASRDSSHWGYT
>TRBJ1-6|TRBV5-6|.
ASSAGTFNPPLH
>TRBJ2-7|TRBV27|.
ASSLWAEKTSEQY
>TRBJ1-1|TRBV5-1|TRBD1
ASSAEQGRTEAF
>TRBJ1-2|TRBV6-1|.
ASSEVHYFSYGYT
>TRBJ2-1|TRBV19|.
ASSMNGISYNEQF
>TRBJ2-7|TRBV7-9|TRBD1
ASSSPDRGRVYEQY
>TRBJ1-3|TRBV28|TRBD1
ASSMTGSGNTIY
>TRBJ2-2|TRBV2|TRBD2
ASRRTSGRVTGELF
>TRBJ1-2|TRBV29-1|.
SVSLQNYGYT
>TRBJ1-1|TRBV7-8|.
ASSLFQVGVSTEAF
>TRBJ1-2|TRBV21-1|.
ASSKVVRGGYT
>TRBJ1-1|TRBV28|.
ASSFRGSEAF
>TRBJ2-7|TRBV3-1/TRBV3-2|.
ASSQADGSSYEQY
>TRBJ2-1|TRBV18|TRBD2
ASSRLAGLSQF
>TRBJ1-2|TRBV28|TRBD1
ASRIAGGHGYT
>TRBJ1-2|TRBV11-2|TRBD1
ASSFGTGGGYGYT
>TRBJ1-1|TRBV11-2|.
ASSLDHYDLVQNTEAF
>TRBJ1-3|TRBV5-8|.
ASSPLGVGNTIY
>TRBJ1-5|TRBV5-5|TRBD1
ASSLNPDRVTSNQPQH
>TRBJ2-1|TRBV12-3/TRBV12-4|TRBD1
ASSLGQFNEQF
>TRBJ1-2|TRBV30|TRBD1
AWRDPGQGNTIDGYT
>TRBJ2-3|TRBV6-4|TRBD2
ASRATSGYTDTQY
>TRBJ1-3|TRBV6-6|.
ASSSARTASGNTIY
>TRBJ1-2|TRBV19|.
ASSIVVRQEVYGYT
>TRBJ2-2|TRBV10-1|.
ASSTPESPGELF
>TRBJ1-5|TRBV16|TRBD1
ASSQDRAQPQH
>TRBJ1-4|TRBV11-2|.
ASSPPGTGLGWGEKLF
>TRBJ2-2|TRBV6-4|.
ASSEGRSTGELF
>TRBJ2-7|TRBV28|TRBD2
ASRSSGTSAGEQY
>TRBJ1-2|TRBV15|TRBD1
ATSRGTGGNYGYT
>TRBJ2-7|TRBV27|TRBD1
ASSSLGTGTHEQY
>TRBJ1-2|TRBV30|.
ARRPQKVYGYT
>TRBJ1-4|TRBV4-1|.
ASSLEEMATNEKLF
>TRBJ1-5|TRBV30|.
AWRTGGDSNQPQH
>TRBJ1-3|TRBV6-1|.
ASSEGLSGLSGNTIY
>TRBJ2-3|TRBV15|TRBD2
ATSKLGTSGTDTQY
>TRBJ2-2|TRBV15|.
ATSRRGLANTGELF
>TRBJ1-2|TRBV5-1|TRBD1
ASSPRTNRGDYGYT